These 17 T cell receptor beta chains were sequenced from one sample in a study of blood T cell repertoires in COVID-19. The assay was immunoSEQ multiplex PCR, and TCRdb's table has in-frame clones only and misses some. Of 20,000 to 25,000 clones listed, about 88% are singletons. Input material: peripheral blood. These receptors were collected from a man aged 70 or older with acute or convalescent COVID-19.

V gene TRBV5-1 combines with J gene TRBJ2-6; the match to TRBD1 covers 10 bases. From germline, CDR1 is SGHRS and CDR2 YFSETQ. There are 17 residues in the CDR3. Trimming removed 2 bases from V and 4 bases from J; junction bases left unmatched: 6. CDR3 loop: CASSFDRGLRGANVLTF. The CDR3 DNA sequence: TGCGCCAGCAGCTTCGACAGGGGGCTCAGAGGGGCCAACGTCCTGACTTTC.

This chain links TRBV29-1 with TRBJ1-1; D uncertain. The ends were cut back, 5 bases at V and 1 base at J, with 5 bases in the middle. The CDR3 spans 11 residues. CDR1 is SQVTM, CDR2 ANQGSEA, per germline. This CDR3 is CSVHRNTEAFF. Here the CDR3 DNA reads TGCAGCGTTCACAGGAACACTGAAGCTTTCTTT.

The CDR3 nucleotides read TGTGCCAGCAGCCCCCGGGGGGGCCGAGAGACCCAGTACTTC. This translates into CASSPRGGRETQYF. This chain links TRBV7-2 with TRBJ2-5; 8 bases line up with TRBD2. Germline loops: CDR1 SGHTA, CDR2 FQGNSA. After removal of 5 bases from V and 4 bases from J, the junction contained 6 bases not matched to a gene. This CDR3 is 14 amino acids long. The entire variable domain, with the rest obtained from reference TRBV7-2 and TRBJ2-5, is as follows: GAGVSQSPSNKVTEKGKDVELRCDPISGHTALYWYRQSLGQGLEFLIYFQGNSAPDKSGLPSDRFSAERTGGSVSTLTIQRTQQEDSAVYLCASSPRGGRETQYFGPGTRLLVL.

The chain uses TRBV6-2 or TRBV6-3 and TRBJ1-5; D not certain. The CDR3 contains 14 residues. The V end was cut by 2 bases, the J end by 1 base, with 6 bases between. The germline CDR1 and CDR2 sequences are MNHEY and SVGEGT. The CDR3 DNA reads TGTGCCAGCAGTTACGAGCGGAGCAATCAGCCCCAGCATTTT. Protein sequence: CASSYERSNQPQHF.

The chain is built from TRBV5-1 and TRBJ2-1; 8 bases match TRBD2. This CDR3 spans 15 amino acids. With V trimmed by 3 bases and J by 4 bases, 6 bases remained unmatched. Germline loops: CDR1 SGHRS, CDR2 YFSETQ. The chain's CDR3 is CASSSTSAGYNEQFF. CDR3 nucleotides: TGCGCCAGCAGCTCGACTAGCGCGGGGTACAATGAGCAGTTCTTC.

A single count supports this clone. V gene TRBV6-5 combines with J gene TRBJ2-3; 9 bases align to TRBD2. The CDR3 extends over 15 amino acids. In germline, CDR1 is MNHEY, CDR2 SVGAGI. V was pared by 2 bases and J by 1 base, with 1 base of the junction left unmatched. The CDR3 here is CASSYVAGGTDTQYF. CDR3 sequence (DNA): TGTGCCAGCAGTTACGTAGCGGGGGGCACAGATACGCAGTATTTT.

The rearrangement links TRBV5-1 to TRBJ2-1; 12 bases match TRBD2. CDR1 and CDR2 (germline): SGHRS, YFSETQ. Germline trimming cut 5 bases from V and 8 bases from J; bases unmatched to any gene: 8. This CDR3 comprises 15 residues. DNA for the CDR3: TGCGCCAGCAGTCCGACTAGCGGGAGTAACTATGAGCAGTTCTTC. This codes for CASSPTSGSNYEQFF.

In nucleotides, the CDR3 is TGCGCCAGCAGCTTCGGTCTCCGGGGGGGCCCCACAGATACGCAGTATTTT. Its translation is CASSFGLRGGPTDTQYF. This chain joins TRBV5-1 and TRBJ2-3; 8 bases map to TRBD2. The CDR3 totals 17 residues. The V and J ends lost 2 bases and 2 bases, in that order; junction bases with no gene match: 10. Germline V gene data show CDR1 as SGHRS and CDR2 as YFSETQ.

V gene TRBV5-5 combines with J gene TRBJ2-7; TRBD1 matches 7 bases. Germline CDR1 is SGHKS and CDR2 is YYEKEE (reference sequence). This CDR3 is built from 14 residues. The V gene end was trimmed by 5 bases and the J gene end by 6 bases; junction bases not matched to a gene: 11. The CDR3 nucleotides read TGTGCCAGCAGGGACCAGGGGACAGCTCGCGAGCAGTACTTC. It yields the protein CASRDQGTAREQYF.

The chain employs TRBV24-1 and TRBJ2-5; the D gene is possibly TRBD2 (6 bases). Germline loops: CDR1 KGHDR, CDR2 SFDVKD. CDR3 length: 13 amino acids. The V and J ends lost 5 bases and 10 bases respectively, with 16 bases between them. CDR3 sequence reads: CATSAGDPQVQYF. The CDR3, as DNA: TGTGCCACCAGTGCGGGGGATCCCCAGGTCCAGTACTTC.

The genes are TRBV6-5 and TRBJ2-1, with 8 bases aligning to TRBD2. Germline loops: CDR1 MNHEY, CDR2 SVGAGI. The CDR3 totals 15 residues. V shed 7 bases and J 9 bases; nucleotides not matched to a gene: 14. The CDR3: CASNQLTGGPGEQFF. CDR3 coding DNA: TGTGCCAGCAATCAATTGACGGGAGGGCCAGGTGAGCAGTTCTTC.

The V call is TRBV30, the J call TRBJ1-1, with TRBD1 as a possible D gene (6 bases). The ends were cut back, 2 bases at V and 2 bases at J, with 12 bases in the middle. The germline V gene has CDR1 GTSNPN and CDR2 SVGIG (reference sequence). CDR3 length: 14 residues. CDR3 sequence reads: CAWSKRGGNTEAFF. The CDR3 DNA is TGTGCCTGGAGTAAGAGGGGGGGTAACACTGAAGCTTTCTTT.

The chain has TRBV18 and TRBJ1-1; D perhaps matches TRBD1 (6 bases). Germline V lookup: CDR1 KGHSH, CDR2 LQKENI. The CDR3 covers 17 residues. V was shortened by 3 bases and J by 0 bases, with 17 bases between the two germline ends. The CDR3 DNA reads TGTGCCAGCTCACCCCTACCCTGGACAGCCATGAACACTGAAGCTTTCTTT. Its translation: CASSPLPWTAMNTEAFF.

The DNA for the CDR3 is TGTGCCAGTAGTAGGCGGACAGGGGGCAATGAGCAGTTCTTC. Its translation: CASSRRTGGNEQFF. This rearrangement joins TRBV19 to TRBJ2-1, with 10 bases fitting TRBD1. Trimming at V came to 4 bases and at J to 6 bases, leaving 3 bases not matched to a gene. CDR1 LNHDA and CDR2 SQIVND come from the germline V gene (reference sequence). CDR3 length: 14 amino acids.

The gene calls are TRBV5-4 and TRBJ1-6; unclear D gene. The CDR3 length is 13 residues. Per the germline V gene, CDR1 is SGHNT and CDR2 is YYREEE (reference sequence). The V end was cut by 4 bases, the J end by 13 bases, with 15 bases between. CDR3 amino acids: CASSTPGRPPLHF. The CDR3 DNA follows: TGTGCCAGCAGCACCCCGGGGAGGCCGCCCCTCCACTTT.

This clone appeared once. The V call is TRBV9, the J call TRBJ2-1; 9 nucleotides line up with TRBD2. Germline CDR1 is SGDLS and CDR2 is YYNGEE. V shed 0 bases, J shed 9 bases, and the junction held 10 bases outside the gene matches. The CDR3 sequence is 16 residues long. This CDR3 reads CASSVADPGLATEQFF. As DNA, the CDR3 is TGTGCCAGCAGCGTAGCCGACCCCGGACTAGCGACTGAGCAGTTCTTC.

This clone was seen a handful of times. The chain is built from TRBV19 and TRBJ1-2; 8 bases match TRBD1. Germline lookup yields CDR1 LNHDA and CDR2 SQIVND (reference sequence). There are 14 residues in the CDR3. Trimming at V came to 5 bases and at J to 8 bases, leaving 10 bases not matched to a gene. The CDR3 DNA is TGTGCCAGTAGTCTGGGGACAGGACCGTCGGGCTACACCTTC. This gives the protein CASSLGTGPSGYTF. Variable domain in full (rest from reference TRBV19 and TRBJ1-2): DGGITQSPKYLFRKEGQNVTLSCEQNLNHDAMYWYRQDPGQGLRLIYYSQIVNDFQKGDIAEGYSVSREKKESFPLTVTSAQKNPTAFYLCASSLGTGPSGYTFGSGTRLTVV.